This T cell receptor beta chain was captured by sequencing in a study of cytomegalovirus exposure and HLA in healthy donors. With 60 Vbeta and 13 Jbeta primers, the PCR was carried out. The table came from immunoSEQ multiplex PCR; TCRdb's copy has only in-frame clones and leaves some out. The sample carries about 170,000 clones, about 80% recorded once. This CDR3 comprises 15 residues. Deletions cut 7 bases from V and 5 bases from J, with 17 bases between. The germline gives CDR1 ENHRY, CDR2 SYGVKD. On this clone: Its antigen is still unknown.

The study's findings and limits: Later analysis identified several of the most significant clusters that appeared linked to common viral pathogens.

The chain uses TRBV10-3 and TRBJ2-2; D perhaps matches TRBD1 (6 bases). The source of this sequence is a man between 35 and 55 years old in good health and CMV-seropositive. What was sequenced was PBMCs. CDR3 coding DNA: TGTGCCATCACCGAGGGGGTTCCGGGGACCGGGGAGCTGTTTTTT. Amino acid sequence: CAITEGVPGTGELFF.